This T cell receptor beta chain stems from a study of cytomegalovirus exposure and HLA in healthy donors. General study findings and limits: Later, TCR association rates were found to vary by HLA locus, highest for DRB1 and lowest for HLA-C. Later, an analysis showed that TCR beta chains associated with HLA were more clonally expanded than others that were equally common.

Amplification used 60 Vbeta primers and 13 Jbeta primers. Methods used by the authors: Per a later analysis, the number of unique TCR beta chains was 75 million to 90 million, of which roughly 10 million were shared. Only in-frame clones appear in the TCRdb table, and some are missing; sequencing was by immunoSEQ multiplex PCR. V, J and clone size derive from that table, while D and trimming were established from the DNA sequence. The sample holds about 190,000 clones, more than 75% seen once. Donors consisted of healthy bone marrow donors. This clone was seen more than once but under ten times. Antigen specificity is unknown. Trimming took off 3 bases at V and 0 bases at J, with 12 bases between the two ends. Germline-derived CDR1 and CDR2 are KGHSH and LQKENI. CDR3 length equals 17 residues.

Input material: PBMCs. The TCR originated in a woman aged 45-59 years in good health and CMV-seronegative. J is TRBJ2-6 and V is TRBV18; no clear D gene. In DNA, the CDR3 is TGTGCCAGCTCACCGATCCAACAGTCCTCTGGGGCCAACGTCCTGACTTTC. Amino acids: CASSPIQQSSGANVLTF.